The entry below describes one TCR beta chain. What it recognizes is unknown. The junction departs from germline at one end; a sequencing error may be responsible. Researchers took RNA transcripts and amplified TCR beta CDR3 regions from them. RT-PCR with HTBI primers came first, then second-round multiplex PCR. MiXCR, run by TCRdb on the multiplex PCR reads, gives a single entry per CDR3 protein. The table records almost 750,000 distinct CDR3 sequences, 40% of them present only once. This specimen belongs to a study of Graves' ophthalmopathy and Graves' hyperthyroidism. Study context: The blood sample was drawn at first diagnosis and before any treatment.

Study-wide points: The authors also found most expanded thyroid clonotypes above 0.001 frequency in blood.

Diagnostic conclusions were grounded in clinical symptoms, serum thyroxine, TRAb, thyroid ultrasound and orbital computed tomography. PBMCs were obtained from roughly 9.4 ml of fresh peripheral blood. The sequence came from an adult man with Graves' ophthalmopathy. Specimen: peripheral blood.

The DNA for the CDR3 is TGCGCCAGCAGCCAAGTCTTGGGGAACGGGGAGCTGCTTTTT. It specifies CASSQVLGNGELLF. The chain couples TRBV4-1 to TRBJ2-2; D is possibly TRBD2 (5 bases). Germline V CDR1 and CDR2: MGHRA, YSYEKL. CDR3 size: 14 residues.